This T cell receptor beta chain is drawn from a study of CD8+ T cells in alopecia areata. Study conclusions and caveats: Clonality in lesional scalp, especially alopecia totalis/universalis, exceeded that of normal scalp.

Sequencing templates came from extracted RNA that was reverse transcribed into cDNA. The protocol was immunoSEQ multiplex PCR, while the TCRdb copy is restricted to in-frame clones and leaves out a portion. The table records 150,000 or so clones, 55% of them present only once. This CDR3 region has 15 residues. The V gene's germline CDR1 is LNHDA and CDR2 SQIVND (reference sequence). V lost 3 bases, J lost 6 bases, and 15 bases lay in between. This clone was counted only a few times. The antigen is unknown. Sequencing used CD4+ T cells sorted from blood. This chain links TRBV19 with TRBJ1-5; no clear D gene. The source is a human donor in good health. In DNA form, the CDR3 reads TGTGCCAGTAGTATCTCCGGGCCCAGAGGTCAGCCCCAGCATTTT. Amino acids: CASSISGPRGQPQHF.